The next 27 T cell receptor beta chains were all read from a single sample in a study of long-term antiretroviral therapy in people with HIV. Running of the v3.0 immunoSEQ assay took place at survey level. Clones were read by immunoSEQ multiplex PCR, and TCRdb kept only the in-frame ones, dropping some. This sample has fewer than 25,000 clones; 88% occur once, and the top ten carry about 3.5%. This material consisted of unsorted PBMCs, taken 2.3 years after starting antiretroviral therapy. The receptors shown here come from a man aged 55 to 69 with HIV.

The chain links TRBV2 to TRBJ2-3; unclear D gene. The CDR3 consists of 11 residues. CDR1 SNHLY and CDR2 FYNNEI come from the germline V gene. V dropped 7 bases and J dropped 2 bases, with 4 bases sitting between them. CDR3 DNA: TGTGCCAGCACCGACACAGATACGCAGTATTTT. Its protein product is CASTDTDTQYF.

The chain uses TRBV28 and TRBJ2-7; the match to TRBD1 covers 12 bases. With 4 bases clipped from V and 3 bases from J, the junction kept 7 bases outside the gene matches. The CDR3 runs to 16 residues. Germline-derived CDR1 and CDR2 are MDHEN and SYDVKM. The CDR3 here is CASSSSGTGGFYEQYF. The CDR3 DNA reads TGTGCCAGCAGTTCATCTGGGACAGGGGGCTTCTACGAGCAGTACTTC.

This chain joins TRBV7-3 and TRBJ2-2; 8 bases fit TRBD2. V lost 0 bases and J lost 0; bases outside the gene matches: 9. There are 19 residues in the CDR3. The germline V gene has CDR1 SGHTA and CDR2 FQGTGA. The CDR3 region has the DNA TGTGCCAGCAGCTTAACCGGACTAGCCGAGACCGCGAACACCGGGGAGCTGTTTTTT. Translating it yields CASSLTGLAETANTGELFF.

CDR3 DNA sequence: TGTGCCAGCAGCTTAGGTGGTGCGGGGGCTTACGAGCAGTACTTC. Protein sequence: CASSLGGAGAYEQYF. The V call is TRBV11-3, the J call TRBJ2-7, with D possibly matching TRBD2 (7 bases). The CDR3 totals 15 residues. The V end lost 1 base, the J end lost 4 bases, and 14 bases lay between the germline ends. Germline CDR1 reads SGHNT; CDR2 reads YENEEA.

This chain connects TRBV6-1 to TRBJ1-2; 9 nucleotides match TRBD1. CDR3 length equals 13 residues. CDR1 is MNHNS and CDR2 is SASEGT in the germline V gene. V was clipped by 6 bases and J by 6 bases; unmatched bases: 5. DNA of the CDR3: TGTGCCAGCAGACTTACAGGGGGCCATGGCTACACCTTC. Translated, it gives CASRLTGGHGYTF.

The rearrangement links TRBV19 to TRBJ1-1; no clear D gene. Germline assignment: CDR1 LNHDA and CDR2 SQIVND (reference sequence). The length of the CDR3 is 13 residues. Trimming cost V 7 bases and J 1 base, with 10 bases left between them. The CDR3 region has the DNA TGTGCCAGTAATTACAGACAGAACACTGAAGCTTTCTTT. It yields the protein CASNYRQNTEAFF.

The CDR3, as DNA: TGTGCCAGCAGCCCGAATGGAGGGGAGCAGTACTTC. It encodes CASSPNGGEQYF. The V call is TRBV7-3, the J call TRBJ2-7; maybe TRBD2 (6 bases). Trimming removed 5 bases from V and 7 bases from J, with 12 bases in between. Germline CDR1 reads SGHTA; CDR2 reads FQGTGA. The CDR3 totals 12 residues. Full variable domain (missing parts from reference TRBV7-3 and TRBJ2-7): GAGVSQTPSNKVTEKGKYVELRCDPISGHTALYWYRQSLGQGPEFLIYFQGTGAADDSGLPNDRFFAVRPEGSVSTLKIQRTERGDSAVYLCASSPNGGEQYFGPGTRLTVT.

CDR3 protein: CASSLHGGELFF. The CDR3 DNA is TGTGCCAGCAGCCTCCACGGCGGGGAGCTGTTTTTT. The chain recombines TRBV7-9 with TRBJ2-2; D remains ambiguous. The CDR3 loop spans 12 amino acids. Trimming shortened V by 5 bases and J by 7 bases, and 8 bases separated the two germline ends. CDR1 and CDR2 (germline): SEHNR, FQNEAQ (reference sequence).

The V gene is TRBV6-5, the J gene TRBJ2-7, with TRBD1 matching over 7 bases. Germline values: CDR1 MNHEY, CDR2 SVGAGI. Trimming cost V 4 bases and J 3 bases; bases outside gene matches: 6. The CDR3 is 14 amino acids. For the CDR3, the DNA is TGTGCCAGCAGTTTACAGGGGCCCTACTACGAGCAGTACTTC. This codes for CASSLQGPYYEQYF.

The chain employs TRBV5-5 and TRBJ2-5; D is perhaps TRBD1 (5 bases). V was cut by 3 bases and J by 5 bases, with 14 bases left in between. The CDR3 contains 14 residues. The V gene's germline CDR1 is SGHKS and CDR2 YYEKEE (reference sequence). The CDR3 DNA reads TGTGCCAGCAGCTCGCGCAGGGTCGGGGAGACCCAGTACTTC. This gives the protein CASSSRRVGETQYF.

CDR3 DNA sequence: TGCGCCAGCAGCTTGGGGGGGGCGCGGGACCAGCCCCAGCATTTT. It specifies CASSLGGARDQPQHF. The rearrangement joins TRBV5-1 to TRBJ1-5; a weak D match, TRBD1 (6 bases). CDR1 SGHRS and CDR2 YFSETQ come from the germline V gene. The V and J ends lost 0 bases and 7 bases respectively, with 14 bases between them. The CDR3 has 15 amino acids.

The V call is TRBV19, the J call TRBJ1-2; 8 bases agree with TRBD1. The junction had 6 bases not matched to a gene; V was cut back by 6 bases and J by 3 bases. The CDR3 is 14 amino acids. In germline, CDR1 is LNHDA, CDR2 SQIVND (reference sequence). CDR3: CASRKEDRDYGYTF. The CDR3 region has the DNA TGTGCCAGTAGGAAGGAGGACAGGGACTATGGCTACACCTTC.

The chain joins TRBV9 to TRBJ1-3; no clear D gene. From germline, CDR1 is SGDLS and CDR2 YYNGEE. This CDR3 has 14 amino acids. The V end was cut by 6 bases, the J end by 4 bases, with 14 bases between. The chain's CDR3 is CASNDGALGNTIYF. The CDR3 coding sequence is TGTGCCAGCAACGACGGTGCCCTAGGAAACACCATATATTTT.

The rearrangement uses TRBV28 and TRBJ1-2, with a tentative D call TRBD1 (6 bases). Germline CDR1 reads MDHEN; CDR2 reads SYDVKM. CDR3 length equals 14 residues. Between the trimmed V and J ends, which lost 3 bases and 6 bases, there was a span of 14 bases. The CDR3 DNA reads TGTGCCAGCAGTTTCCGCGGGACAAGAAATGGCTACACCTTC. Protein sequence: CASSFRGTRNGYTF.

This rearrangement joins TRBV6-5 to TRBJ1-1; possible D gene TRBD1, 5 bases. The CDR3 is made up of 13 amino acids. Germline V gene lookup returns CDR1 MNHEY and CDR2 SVGAGI. V was clipped by 2 bases and J by 8 bases, with 12 bases between them. CDR3 coding DNA: TGTGCCAGCAGTTACCACTACAGGACAGAAGCTTTCTTT. It yields the protein CASSYHYRTEAFF.

The rearrangement uses TRBV6-1 and TRBJ2-5, with D perhaps matching TRBD1 or TRBD2 (5 bases each). Germline loops: CDR1 MNHNS, CDR2 SASEGT. The CDR3 sequence is 11 residues long. V was pared by 8 bases and J by 5 bases, with 9 bases between. The chain's CDR3 is CASEGLETQYF. CDR3 sequence (DNA): TGTGCCAGCGAGGGGTTGGAGACCCAGTACTTC.

This sequence joins TRBV11-2 and TRBJ1-5; D possibly corresponds to TRBD1 (5 bases). This CDR3 has 15 residues. The germline V and J ends were trimmed by 1 base and 5 bases, with 12 bases remaining between them. Germline CDR1 reads SGHAT; CDR2 reads FQNNGV. The CDR3: CASSLGGREDQPQHF. The CDR3 DNA reads as TGTGCCAGCAGCTTAGGGGGCAGGGAAGATCAGCCCCAGCATTTT.

This clone was seen just once. The V gene is TRBV6-5, the J gene TRBJ2-7, with D possibly matching TRBD2 (6 bases). Germline V lookup: CDR1 MNHEY, CDR2 SVGAGI. V was clipped by 6 bases and J by 7 bases, with 22 bases between them. There are 15 residues in the CDR3. In DNA form, the CDR3 reads TGTGCCAGCAGCCAATCAGGGACTTCAATGCGGGAGCAGTACTTC. This sequence encodes CASSQSGTSMREQYF.

J is TRBJ1-3 and V is TRBV23-1, with TRBD1 as a possible D gene (6 bases). TRBV23-1 is an ORF, with its function uncertain. The CDR3 extends over 16 amino acids. Trimming pared 2 bases from V and 4 bases from J, leaving 15 bases between. CDR3 region: CASSQVVQGRGNTIYF. In DNA form, the CDR3 reads TGCGCCAGCAGTCAAGTCGTTCAGGGGCGGGGAAACACCATATATTTT.

The rearrangement uses TRBV6-5 and TRBJ2-7; no clear D gene. The CDR3 has 13 amino acids. Germline assignment: CDR1 MNHEY and CDR2 SVGAGI. Trimming left V 2 bases short and J 7 bases short, with 12 bases between. CDR3 sequence: CASSYDTGGEQYF. The DNA of the CDR3 is TGTGCCAGCAGTTACGATACGGGCGGTGAGCAGTACTTC.

The rearrangement links TRBV9 to TRBJ1-3; 7 nucleotides agree with TRBD1. Trimming at V came to 0 bases and at J to 5 bases, leaving 5 bases not matched to a gene. The CDR3 is 15 residues long. Germline V gene sequence: CDR1 SGDLS, CDR2 YYNGEE. The CDR3 protein is CASSVGDSSRNTIYF. Written as DNA, the CDR3 is TGTGCCAGCAGCGTAGGGGACAGCTCCCGAAACACCATATATTTT.

The chain employs TRBV2 and TRBJ2-1, with 11 bases fitting TRBD2. The CDR3 covers 14 residues. Germline-derived CDR1 and CDR2 are SNHLY and FYNNEI. V lost 6 bases, J lost 8 bases, and 6 bases stayed unmatched. Here the CDR3 reads CASRRLAGRDEQFF. The CDR3 DNA reads TGTGCCAGCAGACGACTAGCGGGGCGGGATGAGCAGTTCTTC.

This sequence joins TRBV5-6 and TRBJ2-7; D not resolved. The CDR3 is 13 amino acids. Germline V lookup: CDR1 SGHDT, CDR2 YYEEEE. V gave up 0 bases and J gave up 0 bases, with 4 bases separating them. The CDR3 sequence: CASSLDISYEQYF. The DNA for the CDR3 is TGTGCCAGCAGCTTGGACATCTCCTACGAGCAGTACTTC.

This chain connects TRBV10-3 to TRBJ2-4; tentatively, D is TRBD1 or TRBD2 (6 bases each). Trimming took 5 bases from V and 0 from J, leaving 11 bases between them. Germline lookup yields CDR1 ENHRY and CDR2 SYGVKD. The CDR3 loop spans 15 amino acids. The CDR3 region has the DNA TGTGCCATCAGTCCCACGGGGGCAGCCAAAAACATTCAGTACTTC. Protein product: CAISPTGAAKNIQYF.

The chain links TRBV4-1 to TRBJ2-2; D possibly uses TRBD1 or TRBD2 (6 bases each). The CDR3 extends over 17 amino acids. The ends were cut back, 0 bases at V and 5 bases at J, with 16 bases in the middle. Germline loops: CDR1 MGHRA, CDR2 YSYEKL. In nucleotides, the CDR3 is TGCGCCAGCAGCCAAGATCGGGGGCAGGGTATAACCGGGGAGCTGTTTTTT. The encoded protein is CASSQDRGQGITGELFF.

The CDR3 DNA sequence: TGCGCCAGCAGCCAAGATCCGGGGGGGGCCTATCAGCCCCAGCATTTT. Protein: CASSQDPGGAYQPQHF. The genes are TRBV4-1 and TRBJ1-5, with TRBD1 as a possible D gene (6 bases). The CDR3 totals 16 residues. CDR1 and CDR2 (germline): MGHRA, YSYEKL. Trimming pared 0 bases from V and 5 bases from J, leaving 14 bases between.

V and J are TRBV28 and TRBJ2-2, with 7 bases matching TRBD2. The CDR3 runs 15 residues. V lost 6 bases to trimming and J lost 6 bases; unmatched junction nucleotides: 10. CDR1 MDHEN and CDR2 SYDVKM come from the germline V gene. Here the CDR3 reads CASRVTSVLAGELFF. CDR3 in DNA: TGTGCCAGCAGAGTTACTAGCGTCCTAGCCGGGGAGCTGTTTTTT.